The rows below give T cell receptor beta chains drawn from one sample of a study of shared clonotypes between healthy human individuals. Measured with immunoSEQ multiplex PCR; TCRdb has only the in-frame clones, and not every one. The table has about 2.3 million clones, 80% to 95% seen once. The sequencing sample was made of naive CD4+ T cells from PBMCs. These receptors all come from a man between 18 and 29 years old in good health. Some clones in this sample may be carry-over from other donors' samples. Both conserved end residues are part of each CDR3. The D gene is left open where the match is weak.

D	V	J	CDR3
TRBD2	TRBV11-3	TRBJ2-2	CASSVSSGNYQGGELFF
TRBD1	TRBV28	TRBJ2-5	CASSFRVWPNYRGREETQYF
.	TRBV6-5	TRBJ1-1	CASRQSFQLNTEAFF
.	TRBV29-1	TRBJ1-3	CSVDHLPTSVDPFGNTIYF
.	TRBV5-6	TRBJ1-1	CASSFPASAGATEAFF
.	TRBV5-1	TRBJ2-7	CASSSSRLNEQYF
.	TRBV7-2	TRBJ1-1	CASSLGGGNTEAFF
TRBD2	TRBV6-6	TRBJ2-7	CASSYSSAGAYEQYF
TRBD1	TRBV7-9	TRBJ1-1	CASSPRDRPNTEAFF
.	TRBV5-4	TRBJ2-7	CASSYTGHNYEQYF
TRBD1	TRBV27	TRBJ1-6	CASSLFGQGWSPLHF
.	TRBV7-2	TRBJ1-1	CASSLVNEAFF
.	TRBV9	TRBJ2-1	CASSVVDDVEQFF
.	TRBV7-9	TRBJ2-2	CASSRDFNTGELFF